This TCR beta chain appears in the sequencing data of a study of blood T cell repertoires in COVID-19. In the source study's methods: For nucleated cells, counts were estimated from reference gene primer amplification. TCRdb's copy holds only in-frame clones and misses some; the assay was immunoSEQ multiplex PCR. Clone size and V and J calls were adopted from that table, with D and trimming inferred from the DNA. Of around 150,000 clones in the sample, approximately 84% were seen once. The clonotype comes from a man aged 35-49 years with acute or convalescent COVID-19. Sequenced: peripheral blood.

CDR3 sequence: CASSHPTGSPLHF. Written as DNA, the CDR3 is TGTGCCAGCAGCCACCCTACGGGTTCACCCCTCCACTTT. The chain recombines TRBV3-1 (or the pseudogene TRBV3-2) with TRBJ1-6; D gene unclear. V shed 3 bases and J shed 9 bases, with 9 bases lying between them. The CDR3 spans 13 residues. Germline V gene data show CDR1 as LGHDT and CDR2 as YNNKEL (reference sequence).